Each of the 28 T cell receptor beta chains below was sequenced from the same sample in a study of human T cells and chemical hapten exposure. Using its own MiXCR run on the 5' RACE reads, TCRdb lists one record per CDR3 protein. The table includes 100,000 to 120,000 distinct CDR3 sequences, more than 15% detected once. The template was total RNA from unfractionated whole blood. Receptors were obtained from a human donor in good health.

This chain uses TRBV20-1 with TRBJ2-7; 7 nucleotides match TRBD2. V shed 6 bases and J 4 bases; nucleotides not matched to a gene: 18. Germline V CDR1 and CDR2: DFQATT, SNEGSKA (reference sequence). This CDR3 has 16 residues. The CDR3 here is CSARHMLGRASYEQYF. Here the CDR3 DNA reads TGCAGTGCAAGACACATGCTGGGGAGGGCCTCGTACGAGCAGTACTTC.

The chain recombines TRBV10-2 with TRBJ2-1; D remains ambiguous. Germline CDR1 is WSHSY and CDR2 is SAAADI. This CDR3 is built from 12 residues. V was cut by 9 bases and J by 8 bases, with 14 bases left in between. The CDR3 coding sequence is TGCGCCAGTGGGGAAGCCTCGGATGAGCAGTTCTTC. Its translation: CASGEASDEQFF.

The sample holds many counts of this clonotype. The V and J genes are TRBV29-1 and TRBJ2-3, with D hard to call. Germline V gives CDR1 SQVTM, CDR2 ANQGSEA. The germline V and J ends were trimmed by 1 base and 1 base, with 9 bases remaining between them. This CDR3 is 14 amino acids long. CDR3 protein: CSVEAGSRTDTQYF. As DNA, the CDR3 is TGCAGCGTTGAAGCGGGTTCCCGCACAGATACGCAGTATTTT.

The V call is TRBV9, the J call TRBJ1-2; TRBD1 agrees at 10 bases. Germline V gives CDR1 SGDLS, CDR2 YYNGEE. Trimming took 4 bases from V and 5 from J; bases not matched to a gene: 5. The CDR3 runs 14 residues. CDR3 amino acids: CASSRPGQGYGYTF. The CDR3 DNA reads as TGTGCCAGCAGCAGACCGGGACAGGGGTATGGCTACACCTTC.

DNA for the CDR3: TGTGCCAGCAGCTTGCTTCCCCCAGGGGCCGCAGATACGCAGTATTTT. Its translation: CASSLLPPGAADTQYF. This rearrangement joins TRBV5-6 to TRBJ2-3; a weak D match, TRBD1 (6 bases). This CDR3 contains 16 residues. Germline assignment: CDR1 SGHDT and CDR2 YYEEEE. V was shortened by 1 base and J by 4 bases, with 16 bases between the two germline ends. The full variable domain, with the rest looked up from reference TRBV5-6 and TRBJ2-3, is DAGVTQSPTHLIKTRGQQVTLRCSPKSGHDTVSWYQQALGQGPQFIFQYYEEEERQRGNFPDRFSGHQFPNYSSELNVNALLLGDSALYLCASSLLPPGAADTQYFGPGTRLTVL.

This chain uses TRBV29-1 with TRBJ2-3; D remains ambiguous. This CDR3 has 10 amino acids. Germline CDR1 and CDR2: SQVTM and ANQGSEA. V was cut by 7 bases and J by 5 bases, with 7 bases left in between. CDR3 residues: CSAAGDTQYF. Written as DNA, the CDR3 is TGCAGCGCGGCTGGAGATACGCAGTATTTT.

This chain joins TRBV2 and TRBJ1-5; D is ambiguous. This CDR3 has 15 residues. Per the germline V gene, CDR1 is SNHLY and CDR2 is FYNNEI. The V gene lost 8 bases and the J gene lost 0 bases, with 14 bases spanning the gap. The CDR3 DNA is TGTGCCAGCGGGGAACAGCACACTAGCAATCAGCCCCAGCATTTT. It is translated as CASGEQHTSNQPQHF.

This clonotype came up a few times. The chain couples TRBV28 to TRBJ1-4, with a weak D call TRBD1 (5 bases). The V gene lost 2 bases and the J gene lost 4 bases, with 17 bases spanning the gap. The CDR3 runs to 17 residues. Germline V gene data show CDR1 as MDHEN and CDR2 as SYDVKM. CDR3 sequence (DNA): TGTGCCAGCAGTTTAATGGTTCTGGGAGGGGTTAATGAAAAACTGTTTTTT. Protein sequence: CASSLMVLGGVNEKLFF.

This clonotype was counted between two and nine times. V and J are TRBV9 and TRBJ2-7; maybe TRBD2 (5 bases). Trimming took 0 bases from V and 1 from J, leaving 11 bases between them. Germline values: CDR1 SGDLS, CDR2 YYNGEE. The CDR3 runs 15 residues. CDR3 sequence reads: CASSVGVGVSYEQYF. DNA of the CDR3: TGTGCCAGCAGCGTAGGGGTGGGAGTATCCTACGAGCAGTACTTC.

V is TRBV7-9 and J is TRBJ1-6; weak D call: TRBD1 (6 bases). CDR3 length: 15 amino acids. Per germline, CDR1 SEHNR and CDR2 FQNEAQ (reference sequence). Trimming took off 8 bases at V and 8 bases at J, with 19 bases between the two ends. CDR3 region: CASGSGLGGDSPLHF. The DNA for the CDR3 is TGTGCCAGCGGATCCGGACTGGGGGGCGATTCACCCCTCCACTTT.

The chain links TRBV10-3 to TRBJ1-6, with D hard to call. The V gene's germline CDR1 is ENHRY and CDR2 SYGVKD. This CDR3 is 13 amino acids long. Trimming left V 7 bases short and J 5 bases short, with 9 bases between. Here the CDR3 DNA reads TGTGCCATCAATGACGGCGATAATTCACCCCTCCACTTT. Protein sequence: CAINDGDNSPLHF.

This rearrangement joins TRBV3-1 to TRBJ1-2; TRBD1 might be the D (6 bases). The length of the CDR3 is 16 residues. V gave up 3 bases and J gave up 1 base, with 15 bases separating them. Per the germline V gene, CDR1 is LGHDT and CDR2 is YNNKEL (reference sequence). The CDR3 bases are TGTGCCAGCAGCCAGCAAGACAGGATCCTTAACTATGGCTACACCTTC. It specifies CASSQQDRILNYGYTF.

J is TRBJ2-3 and V is TRBV7-2, with D unclear. CDR1 and CDR2 (germline): SGHTA, FQGNSA. The CDR3 spans 13 residues. V dropped 5 bases and J dropped 6 bases, with 12 bases sitting between them. The CDR3 DNA sequence: TGTGCCAGCAGCCGGACCCTCCGGGATACGCAGTATTTT. Protein: CASSRTLRDTQYF.

The chain has TRBV18 and TRBJ1-1; 8 bases are shared with TRBD1. The trim removed 1 base at V and 4 bases at J, leaving 2 bases unmatched. The germline V gene encodes CDR1 KGHSH and CDR2 LQKENI. The CDR3 loop spans 14 amino acids. The CDR3 DNA reads TGTGCCAGCTCACCACTAGGACAGGGCACTGAAGCTTTCTTT. It codes for CASSPLGQGTEAFF.

This clonotype has only a few counts. The chain combines TRBV10-1 with TRBJ2-7, with D possibly being TRBD1 or TRBD2 (5 bases each). From germline, CDR1 is WNHNN and CDR2 SYGVQD (reference sequence). The V and J ends lost 1 base and 2 bases respectively, with 12 bases between them. The CDR3 extends over 15 amino acids. In DNA, the CDR3 is TGCGCCAGCAGTGAGTATAGAGGGGCGACCTACGAGCAGTACTTC. Translation: CASSEYRGATYEQYF.

This clonotype was seen only a few times. This chain uses TRBV5-1 with TRBJ2-5, with TRBD1 identical over 8 bases. Germline assignment: CDR1 SGHRS and CDR2 YFSETQ. V shed 4 bases and J 5 bases; nucleotides not matched to a gene: 10. The CDR3 is 15 residues long. As DNA, the CDR3 is TGCGCCAGCAGCCCCTGGACAGGGCAGGCGGAGACCCAGTACTTC. Its translation is CASSPWTGQAETQYF.

This clonotype showed up just a few times. V and J are TRBV5-1 and TRBJ2-2, with 7 positions matching TRBD1. Looked up from germline, CDR1 is SGHRS and CDR2 is YFSETQ. Trimming at V came to 1 base and at J to 4 bases, leaving 7 bases not matched to a gene. The length of the CDR3 is 16 residues. The chain's CDR3 is CASSLMRGRITGELFF. CDR3 sequence (DNA): TGCGCCAGCAGCTTGATGAGGGGGCGCATCACCGGGGAGCTGTTTTTT. Filled out from reference TRBV5-1 and TRBJ2-2, the complete variable domain reads KAGVTQTPRYLIKTRGQQVTLSCSPISGHRSVSWYQQTPGQGLQFLFEYFSETQRNKGNFPGRFSGRQFSNSRSEMNVSTLELGDSALYLCASSLMRGRITGELFFGEGSRLTVL.

Ten or more counts support this clonotype. The chain employs TRBV28 and TRBJ1-1; TRBD1 aligns across 9 bases. This CDR3 region has 12 residues. The J segment lost 4 bases and the V segment lost 6 bases, leaving 0 bases of the junction unmatched. The germline gives CDR1 MDHEN, CDR2 SYDVKM. The CDR3 nucleotides are TGTGCCAGCAGGACAGGGGGCACTGAAGCTTTCTTT. Amino acid sequence: CASRTGGTEAFF.

The V call is TRBV7-3, the J call TRBJ1-1, with D unclear. Trimming shortened V by 5 bases and J by 5 bases, and 12 bases separated the two germline ends. This CDR3 spans 13 amino acids. Germline assignment: CDR1 SGHTA and CDR2 FQGTGA. This chain's CDR3 is CASSVSRGTEAFF. The CDR3 bases are TGTGCCAGCAGCGTCAGTCGGGGAACTGAAGCTTTCTTT.

This clonotype occurred a few times. The chain uses TRBV15 and TRBJ1-1, with no clear D. Germline V gene sequence: CDR1 LNHNV, CDR2 YYDKDF (reference sequence). The CDR3 is 12 amino acids. V dropped 5 bases and J dropped 4 bases, with 8 bases sitting between them. The CDR3 DNA follows: TGTGCCACCAGCCGCTGGGCCACTGAAGCTTTCTTT. This gives the protein CATSRWATEAFF.

This clonotype has just a few counts. The V call is TRBV3-1, the J call TRBJ2-7; 9 nucleotides align to TRBD1. The ends lost 4 bases at V and 1 base at J; junction bases unmatched: 5. CDR1 LGHDT and CDR2 YNNKEL come from the germline V gene (reference sequence). The CDR3 has 15 residues. In nucleotides, the CDR3 is TGTGCCAGCAGCCTTTTGGGGACAGGGTCCTACGAGCAGTACTTC. Its protein is CASSLLGTGSYEQYF.

This clonotype was seen a few times. The chain couples TRBV9 to TRBJ2-3; possibly TRBD2 for D (6 bases). The CDR3 sequence is 15 residues long. The V end lost 0 bases, the J end lost 3 bases, and 11 bases lay between the germline ends. Per the germline V gene, CDR1 is SGDLS and CDR2 is YYNGEE. The CDR3 sequence: CASSVGGVATDTQYF. CDR3 in DNA: TGTGCCAGCAGCGTAGGGGGGGTTGCGACAGATACGCAGTATTTT. Full variable domain (remainder filled in from reference TRBV9 and TRBJ2-3): DSGVTQTPKHLITATGQRVTLRCSPRSGDLSVYWYQQSLDQGLQFLIQYYNGEERAKGNILERFSAQQFPDLHSELNLSSLELGDSALYFCASSVGGVATDTQYFGPGTRLTVL.

The chain joins TRBV27 to TRBJ2-7; TRBD1 agrees at 9 bases. The CDR3 sequence is 15 residues long. The V gene's germline CDR1 is MNHEY and CDR2 SMNVEV (reference sequence). The junction had 6 bases not matched to a gene; V was cut back by 5 bases and J by 1 base. The CDR3 coding sequence is TGTGCCAGCAGTAAAGGGACAGGGTGGTCCTACGAGCAGTACTTC. It codes for CASSKGTGWSYEQYF.

A few counts support this clonotype. This chain connects TRBV7-2 to TRBJ2-3; D is unclear. V was clipped by 5 bases and J by 0 bases, with 18 bases between them. Germline CDR1 reads SGHTA; CDR2 reads FQGNSA. The CDR3 is 17 residues long. The CDR3 sequence is CASSGLDRAPSTDTQYF. CDR3 coding DNA: TGTGCCAGCAGCGGCTTGGACCGGGCCCCTAGCACAGATACGCAGTATTTT.

The chain employs TRBV7-9 and TRBJ1-4; D might be TRBD1 (5 bases). V lost 0 bases and J 13 bases, leaving 15 bases between the germline ends. The CDR3 totals 14 residues. The germline V gene encodes CDR1 SEHNR and CDR2 FQNEAQ (reference sequence). CDR3 sequence: CASSLAVRGRGLFF. CDR3 in DNA: TGTGCCAGCAGCTTAGCTGTTCGGGGGAGAGGACTGTTTTTT.

The chain has TRBV4-1 and TRBJ2-6; 7 bases are a match to TRBD1. Trimming took 4 bases from V and 0 from J; bases not matched to a gene: 9. The CDR3 covers 18 residues. From germline, CDR1 is MGHRA and CDR2 YSYEKL. CDR3 bases: TGCGCCAGCAGCCTAGGACAGGCGAGAAGCTCTGGGGCCAACGTCCTGACTTTC. It codes for CASSLGQARSSGANVLTF.

This clonotype has only a few counts. The chain recombines TRBV9 with TRBJ2-7; 8 bases are shared with TRBD2. CDR1 is SGDLS and CDR2 is YYNGEE in the germline V gene. The CDR3 has 15 amino acids. The V gene end was trimmed by 5 bases and the J gene end by 1 base; junction bases not matched to a gene: 8. Here the CDR3 reads CASSTSGSASYEQYF. For the CDR3, the DNA is TGTGCCAGCAGTACTAGCGGATCAGCATCCTACGAGCAGTACTTC.

This sequence joins TRBV7-9 and TRBJ2-6; D is unresolved. Germline lookup yields CDR1 SEHNR and CDR2 FQNEAQ (reference sequence). V was pared by 5 bases and J by 2 bases, with 10 bases between. The CDR3 extends over 15 amino acids. The CDR3: CASSLTGAGANVLTF. The CDR3 nucleotides read TGTGCCAGCAGCCTGACGGGCGCTGGGGCCAACGTCCTGACTTTC.